This T cell receptor (beta chain) comes out of a study of T cells after yellow fever vaccination. Study overall: Fractions low in cell number were prepared with SMART-Seq v4 Ultra Low Input.

This clonotype was seen a few times. Its antigen is unidentified. The CDR3 extends over 17 amino acids. Unmatched junction bases numbered 8, after V lost 4 bases and J lost 0 bases. CDR1 is SGDLS and CDR2 is YYNGEE in the germline V gene. Findings of the study overall: Within FACS-sorted repertoires, abundant clonotypes contaminating from the bulk population could be present.

Universal primer sites and UMIs were introduced during 5'RACE template-switching synthesis of TCR cDNA. Via MiXCR, TCRdb re-called the 5' RACE reads, giving one row per CDR3 protein. The sample includes 200,000 to 250,000 distinct CDR3 sequences, 2.5% to 3.5% of them seen just once. Sequencing was performed on CD4+ T cells sorted from PBMCs, taken 10 days after the yellow fever booster vaccination. The sequence was collected from a man between 18 and 29 years old who received the YFV17D yellow fever vaccine. The chain carries TRBV9 and TRBJ1-3; 9 nucleotides match TRBD1. CDR3 loop: CASSIAGTGRSGNTIYF. CDR3 nucleotides: TGTGCCAGCAGCATCGCCGGGACAGGGCGCTCTGGAAACACCATATATTTT.